This T cell receptor beta chain originates from a study of T-cell reconstitution after alpha-beta-depleted transplantation in children. The authors prepared the TCRbeta library with unique molecular identifiers. TCRdb redid the calling of the PCR reads with MiXCR, one entry per CDR3 protein. The sample carries about 540,000 distinct CDR3 sequences, approximately 20% recorded once. Germline V CDR1 and CDR2: MDHEN, SYDVKM. This CDR3 has 16 residues. V gave up 5 bases and J gave up 7 bases; unmatched junction bases: 15. The V and J genes are TRBV28 and TRBJ2-3; 7 nucleotides agree with TRBD2. Source: PBMCs from the stem cell graft donor, taken from the stem cell graft. The TCR sequence derives from a human donor who donated a stem cell graft to a child with acute lymphoblastic leukemia. The CDR3 DNA sequence: TGTGCCAGCAGTCCCCCGGTTCCGCGGGAGAGAAATACGCAGTATTTT. Amino acids: CASSPPVPRERNTQYF.